This is a list of T cell receptor beta chains from one sample in a study of CD4 T cells in relation to SARS-CoV-2 and coronaviruses. Assay: immunoSEQ multiplex PCR; the TCRdb copy retains only in-frame clones and omits some. The table shows tens of thousands of clones, with around 75% occurring only once. For these receptors, no antigen is known. Input material: CD4+ T cells from PBMCs, cultured in vitro. These receptors were taken from a human donor in good health. The CDR3 runs from the conserved cysteine through the conserved F or W.

v_gene,j_gene,CDR3aa
TRBV6-2/TRBV6-3,TRBJ2-6,CASSSDRVVHNSGANVLTF
TRBV12-5,TRBJ1-2,CASGEKGQGGDGYTF
TRBV5-1,TRBJ1-6,CASSPGQGMNNSPLHF
TRBV18,TRBJ2-1,CASSPSEGGSYNEQFF
TRBV10-1,TRBJ2-2,CASSESIGATNTGELFF
TRBV9,TRBJ1-6,CASSTGTGDSPLHF
TRBV18,TRBJ2-1,CASSPGTPITYNEQFF
TRBV20-1,TRBJ2-1,CSARQDNEQFF
TRBV29-1,TRBJ1-1,CSVERRLKNTEAFF
TRBV18,TRBJ1-1,CASSPTGGGVNTEAFF
TRBV3-1/TRBV3-2,TRBJ1-5,CASSNGADQPQHF
TRBV29-1,TRBJ2-1,CSVGGGGGRPNEQFF
TRBV4-1,TRBJ2-5,CASSQSPGRGSQETQYF
TRBV2,TRBJ2-2,CASRGLAVANTGELFF
TRBV12-5,TRBJ1-6,CASGPSTDVPLHF
TRBV4-2,TRBJ2-6,CASSPSGGSGANVLTF
TRBV4-1,TRBJ2-3,CASSQVGRGPSTDTQYF
TRBV5-5,TRBJ2-5,CASSLGGTRGQETQYF
TRBV18,TRBJ2-5,CATTEGETQYF
TRBV18,TRBJ1-2,CASSPPGGQNYGYTF
TRBV19,TRBJ2-3,CASSIGRARPAGGPRNTQYF
TRBV10-3,TRBJ2-7,CAIRQGASYEQYF
TRBV10-3,TRBJ2-3,CAISAPREADTQYF
TRBV13,TRBJ2-7,CASSLVGLAGGAYEQYF
TRBV7-3,TRBJ2-7,CASSKGQSSYEQYF
TRBV19,TRBJ1-2,CASSIKGSVGYTF
TRBV19,TRBJ1-5,CASSQLQGARQPQHF
TRBV10-3,TRBJ1-3,CAISESTGDRGNTIYF
TRBV6-5,TRBJ1-1,CASSYSNPRTEAFF
TRBV18,TRBJ1-2,CASSRGGTGGVGGYTF
TRBV5-1,TRBJ1-6,CASSLNLGTGASPLHF
TRBV5-4,TRBJ2-3,CASSSLTGSTQYF
TRBV6-2/TRBV6-3,TRBJ1-1,CASSWGTEAFF
TRBV5-1,TRBJ2-5,CASSELSGRGETQYF
TRBV18,TRBJ1-1,CASSPLGQLTEAFF
TRBV6-1,TRBJ2-4,CASSEVASGSVTNIQYF
TRBV28,TRBJ1-2,CATHRGRNYGYTF
TRBV5-6,TRBJ2-6,CASSLVRGAGANVLTF
TRBV6-2/TRBV6-3,TRBJ1-1,CASSYRGPTEAFF
TRBV2,TRBJ2-7,CASSLEVGYEQYF
TRBV19,TRBJ1-2,CATQAVSYGYTF
TRBV18,TRBJ2-7,CASSLGPGRSSYEQYF
TRBV7-2,TRBJ2-5,CASSAQGLAGGETQYF
TRBV19,TRBJ2-3,CASSITDTQYF
TRBV19,TRBJ1-3,CASIRQGSGNTIYF
TRBV2,TRBJ2-7,CASWAGGGVGRHTGEQYF
TRBV11-3,TRBJ2-3,CASSSGGSTDTQYF
TRBV5-1,TRBJ2-7,CASSLKEGRYEQYF
TRBV20-1,TRBJ1-3,CSASTGLGNTIYF
TRBV6-5,TRBJ1-2,CASRRAGVGGYTF
TRBV29-1,TRBJ2-7,CSAGGISEQYF
TRBV6-6,TRBJ2-7,CASRNSGGLLDEQYF
TRBV5-1,TRBJ1-1,CASSPGVNTEAFF